Following are 7 T cell receptor beta chains from one sample sequenced in a study of shared clonotypes between healthy human individuals. TCRdb's copy holds only in-frame clones and misses some; the assay was immunoSEQ multiplex PCR. The repertoire has some 1.4 million clones, about 96% of them found once; the top ten carry approximately 1.1%. Sequenced: naive CD4+ T cells sorted from blood. Subset of the sample: CD45RA+ positively selected. The receptor source for this set is a man younger than 40 in good health.

The V gene is TRBV29-1, the J gene TRBJ1-5, with no clear D. Germline values: CDR1 SQVTM, CDR2 ANQGSEA. Between the trimmed V and J ends, which lost 6 bases and 1 base, there was a span of 10 bases. The CDR3 sequence is 13 residues long. The CDR3 reads CSVRTESNQPQHF. The CDR3 DNA is TGCAGCGTGCGGACTGAAAGCAATCAGCCCCAGCATTTT.

The V and J genes are TRBV4-3 and TRBJ1-1, with unresolved D. CDR1 and CDR2 from the germline V gene are LGHNA and YSLEER. The CDR3 covers 14 residues. V was trimmed by 0 bases and J by 6 bases, leaving 11 bases between them. The CDR3 DNA reads TGCGCCAGCAGCCAAGATCTGGTCATCTCTGAAGCTTTCTTT. It translates to CASSQDLVISEAFF.

This clone appeared once. The V gene is TRBV5-6, the J gene TRBJ2-5, with D perhaps assigned TRBD1 or TRBD2 (5 bases each). The CDR3 is made up of 16 amino acids. The germline V gene has CDR1 SGHDT and CDR2 YYEEEE. V lost 0 bases to trimming and J lost 5 bases, with 17 bases between them. CDR3 DNA: TGTGCCAGCAGCTTGGCCTCGGGACCCCGGAGGGAGACCCAGTACTTC. Translation: CASSLASGPRRETQYF. The complete variable domain, with remaining parts taken from reference TRBV5-6 and TRBJ2-5, reads DAGVTQSPTHLIKTRGQQVTLRCSPKSGHDTVSWYQQALGQGPQFIFQYYEEEERQRGNFPDRFSGHQFPNYSSELNVNALLLGDSALYLCASSLASGPRRETQYFGPGTRLLVL.

The chain employs TRBV11-2 and TRBJ2-7; 7 bases match TRBD2. Germline V gives CDR1 SGHAT, CDR2 FQNNGV. This CDR3 has 18 amino acids. V dropped 1 base and J dropped 1; count of bases not matched to a gene: 13. The CDR3 DNA sequence: TGTGCCAGCAGCTTAGTGGCGTGGCGGGAGCGAGATTCCTACGAGCAGTACTTC. Residues: CASSLVAWRERDSYEQYF.

The chain employs TRBV2 and TRBJ2-5; tentative D call: TRBD1 (5 bases). V was trimmed by 6 bases and J by 5 bases, leaving 16 bases between them. Germline V lookup: CDR1 SNHLY, CDR2 FYNNEI. This CDR3 is 14 amino acids long. The CDR3 coding sequence is TGTGCCAGCAGGGGTCGGCAGGGCGCCGAGACCCAGTACTTC. The encoded protein is CASRGRQGAETQYF.

The chain combines TRBV7-9 with TRBJ2-3; 16 bases align to TRBD2. The CDR3 spans 17 residues. With 5 bases clipped from V and 4 bases from J, the junction kept 6 bases outside the gene matches. Germline lookup yields CDR1 SEHNR and CDR2 FQNEAQ (reference sequence). This CDR3 reads CASSPGTSGRVSDTQYF. CDR3 DNA: TGTGCCAGCAGCCCGGGGACTAGCGGGAGGGTGTCAGATACGCAGTATTTT.

The chain joins TRBV11-3 to TRBJ2-3; the D gene could be TRBD1 or TRBD2 (5 bases each). The CDR3 runs to 14 residues. The V end was cut by 5 bases, the J end by 6 bases, with 15 bases between. Per the germline V gene, CDR1 is SGHNT and CDR2 is YENEEA. CDR3 nucleotides: TGTGCCAGCAGCCTAGCCGGGACGGGGGATACGCAGTATTTT. As protein: CASSLAGTGDTQYF.